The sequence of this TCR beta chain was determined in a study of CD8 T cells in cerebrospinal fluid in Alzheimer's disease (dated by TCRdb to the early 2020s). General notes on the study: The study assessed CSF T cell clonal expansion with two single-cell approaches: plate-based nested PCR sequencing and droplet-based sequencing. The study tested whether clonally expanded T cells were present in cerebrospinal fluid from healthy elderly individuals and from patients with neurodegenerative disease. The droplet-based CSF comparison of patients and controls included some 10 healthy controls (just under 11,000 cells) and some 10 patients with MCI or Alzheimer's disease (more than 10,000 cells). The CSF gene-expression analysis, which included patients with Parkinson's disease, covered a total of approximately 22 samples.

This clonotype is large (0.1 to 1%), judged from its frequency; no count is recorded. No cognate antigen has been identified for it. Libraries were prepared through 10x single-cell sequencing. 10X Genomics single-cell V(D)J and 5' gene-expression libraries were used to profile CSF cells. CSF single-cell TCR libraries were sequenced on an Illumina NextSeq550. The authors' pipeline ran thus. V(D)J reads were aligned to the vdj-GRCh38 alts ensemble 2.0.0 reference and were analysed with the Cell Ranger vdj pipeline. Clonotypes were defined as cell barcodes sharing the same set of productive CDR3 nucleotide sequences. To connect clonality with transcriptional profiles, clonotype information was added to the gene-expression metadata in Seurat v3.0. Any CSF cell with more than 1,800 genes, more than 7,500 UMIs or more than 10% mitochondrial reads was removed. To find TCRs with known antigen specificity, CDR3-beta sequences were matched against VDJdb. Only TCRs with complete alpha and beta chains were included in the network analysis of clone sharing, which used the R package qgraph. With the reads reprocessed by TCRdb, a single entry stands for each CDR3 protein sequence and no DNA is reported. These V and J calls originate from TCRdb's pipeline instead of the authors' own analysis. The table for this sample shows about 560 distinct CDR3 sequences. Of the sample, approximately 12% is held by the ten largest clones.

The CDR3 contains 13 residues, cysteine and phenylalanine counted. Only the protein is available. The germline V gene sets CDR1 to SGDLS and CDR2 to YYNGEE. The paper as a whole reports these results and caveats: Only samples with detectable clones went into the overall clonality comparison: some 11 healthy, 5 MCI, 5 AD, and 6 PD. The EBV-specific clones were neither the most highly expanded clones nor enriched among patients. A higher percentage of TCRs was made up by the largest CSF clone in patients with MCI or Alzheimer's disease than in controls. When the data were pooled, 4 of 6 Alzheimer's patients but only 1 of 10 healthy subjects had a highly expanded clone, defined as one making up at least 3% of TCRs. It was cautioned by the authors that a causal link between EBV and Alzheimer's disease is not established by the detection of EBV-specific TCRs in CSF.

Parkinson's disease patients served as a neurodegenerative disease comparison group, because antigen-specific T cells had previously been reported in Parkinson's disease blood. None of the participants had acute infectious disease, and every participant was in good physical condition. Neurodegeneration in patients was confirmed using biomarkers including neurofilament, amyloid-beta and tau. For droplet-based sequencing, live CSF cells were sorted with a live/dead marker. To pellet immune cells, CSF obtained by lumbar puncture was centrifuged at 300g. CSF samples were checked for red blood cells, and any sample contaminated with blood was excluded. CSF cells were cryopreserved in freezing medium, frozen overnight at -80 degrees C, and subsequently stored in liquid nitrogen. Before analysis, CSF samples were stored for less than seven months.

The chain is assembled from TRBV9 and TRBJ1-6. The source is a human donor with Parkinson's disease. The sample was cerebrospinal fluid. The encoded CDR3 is CASSVAMYSPLHF.